The rows below give T cell receptor beta chains drawn from one sample of a study of persistence of HIV-infected CD4 T cells. Using immunoSEQ multiplex PCR, the repertoire was profiled, and TCRdb retains in-frame clones only, with some absent. Of more than 30,000 clones in the sample, 80% are singletons; the top ten hold 1.5% to 2%. The antigens of these receptors remain unknown. Source: CD4+ T cells sorted from PBMCs after roughly 20-hour stimulation, taken from a patient who received antiretroviral therapy. The receptors were gathered from an adult man with HIV who was CMV-seropositive. Each CDR3 is given with its conserved first and last residue.

TRBV5-4	TRBJ2-5	CASSLDRNQETQYF
TRBV6-5	TRBJ1-2	CASSRQRANYGYTF
TRBV3-1/TRBV3-2	TRBJ2-2	CASSRGRQANTGELFF
TRBV18	TRBJ1-5	CASSPPDQPQHF
TRBV6-5	TRBJ1-1	CASSYSNGEAFF
TRBV6-1	TRBJ1-3	CASSEAGNSGNTIYF
TRBV7-9	TRBJ2-4	CASSLDILNIQYF
TRBV5-6	TRBJ1-1	CASSLLDRDLTEAFF
TRBV5-4	TRBJ1-3	CASSQGSHSGNTIYF
TRBV6-5	TRBJ1-1	CASSPDRGATEAFF
TRBV5-1	TRBJ2-1	CASSLEAGREHEQFF
TRBV9	TRBJ2-3	CASSVARGSDTQYF
TRBV5-1	TRBJ1-1	CASSLVGQGVNTEAFF
TRBV27	TRBJ1-6	CASSSPGSSPLHF
TRBV5-4	TRBJ1-2	CASSGLQSSVREYTF
TRBV9	TRBJ2-3	CASSVETFTDTQYF
TRBV12-3/TRBV12-4	TRBJ1-6	CASSASSSPPLHF
TRBV18	TRBJ2-3	CASSPRVTDTQYF
TRBV2	TRBJ2-1	CASSLGQGKHNEQFF
TRBV11-3	TRBJ1-1	CASSYPQGLNTEAFF
TRBV18	TRBJ1-3	CASSPPTGSGNTIYF
TRBV5-1	TRBJ2-3	CASSHGQGPSTDTQYF
TRBV18	TRBJ1-2	CASSPNAGGYGYTF
TRBV6-6	TRBJ1-5	CASGTANQPQHF